Listed below are T cell receptor beta chains from one sample, sequenced in a study of blood T cell repertoires in COVID-19. Clones were sequenced by immunoSEQ multiplex PCR, and TCRdb holds only the in-frame ones, with some missing. The table has around 100,000 clones, 85% seen once; the top ten hold 10% to 15%. Sequencing was done on a sample of peripheral blood. These TCRs come from a human donor in a cohort sampled during active COVID-19. CDR3s include the opening cysteine and the closing phenylalanine or tryptophan. A D gene is named only where the DNA matches it firmly. Some rows have no size entry. The others give once, few or many, or a class for an expanded clone.

clone_size j_call v_call d_call cdr3_nt cdr3_aa
NA TRBJ1-2 TRBV15 NA TGTGCCACCAGCACCAAGGGGATCCGTTTACTTGATGGCTACACCTTC CATSTKGIRLLDGYTF
NA TRBJ1-4 TRBV19 NA TGTGCCAGTAGCACGACAGCAACTAATGAAAAACTGTTTTTT CASSTTATNEKLFF
NA TRBJ1-1 TRBV3-1/TRBV3-2 NA TGTGCCAGCAGCCACCGCTGGGGGGGAGGGGACACTGAAGCTTTCTTT CASSHRWGGGDTEAFF
NA TRBJ1-6 TRBV19 TRBD1 TGTACCAGTAGTATGCGGACAGGGGCCAATTCACCCCTCCACTTT CTSSMRTGANSPLHF
once TRBJ2-1 TRBV6-2/TRBV6-3 TRBD2 TGTGCCAGCAGTTACTCTGCGGGGGGTGGCCCCGGGTACAATGAGCAGTTCTTC CASSYSAGGGPGYNEQFF
NA TRBJ1-5 TRBV19 NA TGTGCCAGTAGTATCTACCGGGATCAGCCCCAGCATTTT CASSIYRDQPQHF
NA TRBJ1-2 TRBV28 TRBD1 TGTGCCAGCAGCGACAGGGGGGGCTATGGCTACACCTTC CASSDRGGYGYTF
NA TRBJ1-3 TRBV29-1 NA TGCAGCGCCGTTCGGGAGTCTGGAAACACCATATATTTT CSAVRESGNTIYF
NA TRBJ2-7 TRBV11-2 NA TGTGCCAGCAGCTTACGAAAAGGTGTAGGGGCCGAGCAGTACTTC CASSLRKGVGAEQYF
NA TRBJ1-1 TRBV11-2 NA TGTGCCAGCAGCTTAGTGGGGGGGGACTTGAACACTGAAGCTTTCTTT CASSLVGGDLNTEAFF
once TRBJ1-6 TRBV6-2/TRBV6-3 NA TGTGCCAGCAGTACCGGGGCCTATAATTCACCCCTCCACTTT CASSTGAYNSPLHF
few TRBJ2-1 TRBV24-1 TRBD2 TGTGCCACCAGTGAATCGGGCGGGGGAGTAAAATTACGTGAGCAGTTCTTC CATSESGGGVKLREQFF
NA TRBJ2-2 TRBV5-1 TRBD1 TGCGCCAGCAGCGCCGACAGGGATGGGGAGCTGTTTTTT CASSADRDGELFF
NA TRBJ2-1 TRBV3-1/TRBV3-2 NA TGTGCCAGCAGCCAAGATCTTCTGGCGGGGCCATACAATGAGCAGTTCTTC CASSQDLLAGPYNEQFF
NA TRBJ1-2 TRBV10-1 NA TGCGCCAGCAGTGAAGGAGGGATTTGCGGCTACACCTTC CASSEGGICGYTF
few TRBJ1-2 TRBV6-5 NA TGTGCCAGCAGCACAGGGCCCTATGGCTACACCTTC CASSTGPYGYTF
NA TRBJ2-3 TRBV5-4 TRBD2 TGTGCCAGCAGCTTGGCGCGGGGCGGGGGGACAGATACGCAGTATTTT CASSLARGGGTDTQYF
NA TRBJ2-3 TRBV19 NA TGTGCCACCAGGGAGGGGGGCCGTCTCACAGATACGCAGTATTTT CATREGGRLTDTQYF
NA TRBJ1-5 TRBV6-5 TRBD1 TGTGCCAGCCGAGGACAGGGCAATAGCAATCAGCCCCAGCATTTT CASRGQGNSNQPQHF
NA TRBJ2-3 TRBV10-3 TRBD2 TGTGCCATCAGCGTGACTAGCGGGGGGGCGACAGATACGCAGTATTTT CAISVTSGGATDTQYF
once TRBJ2-3 TRBV7-2 NA TGTGCTTCCTCCCGCGGGGTCACAGATACGCAGTATTTT CASSRGVTDTQYF
NA TRBJ2-7 TRBV10-3 TRBD1 TGTGCCATCAGTGACGGACAGGGGAGTATGGTGCAGTACTTC CAISDGQGSMVQYF
NA TRBJ2-7 TRBV29-1 NA TGCAGCGTTGAAGATCTTCGGGGCGAGCAGTACTTC CSVEDLRGEQYF
NA TRBJ2-5 TRBV7-2 TRBD1 TGTGCCAGCAGCTTGGCCAGGGGGGAGACCCAGTACTTC CASSLARGETQYF
NA TRBJ2-1 TRBV19 TRBD1 TGTGCCAGTAGTAAAGGACAGGGAGATGAGCAGTTCTTC CASSKGQGDEQFF
NA TRBJ2-1 TRBV7-9 TRBD2 TGTGCCAGCAGCCCGGGGACTAGCGGGGAGAGCTCCTACAATGAGCAGTTCTTC CASSPGTSGESSYNEQFF
NA TRBJ2-7 TRBV4-1 NA TGCGCCAGCAGCCAAGACGGGGAAGCCTACGAGCAGTACTTC CASSQDGEAYEQYF
NA TRBJ1-2 TRBV2 TRBD1 TGTGCCAGCAGCCCCGGGACAGGGTTTGTGAATGGCTACACCTTC CASSPGTGFVNGYTF
NA TRBJ2-3 TRBV7-9 TRBD2 TGTGCCAGCAGCTTAGTTACTAGCGGGGGGGCGAGAGATACGCAGTATTTT CASSLVTSGGARDTQYF
NA TRBJ2-7 TRBV29-1 NA TGCAGCGTGGAGACCAAAGGCGGGTGGGCAGGCTACGAGCAGTACTTC CSVETKGGWAGYEQYF
NA TRBJ1-3 TRBV15 TRBD1 TGTGCCACCAGCAGTCCGACAGGGGGGACTGGAAACACCATATATTTT CATSSPTGGTGNTIYF
NA TRBJ1-1 TRBV29-1 NA TGCAGCGGCAGGATAGGGGGGGACACTGAAGCTTTCTTT CSGRIGGDTEAFF
NA TRBJ1-3 TRBV4-1 NA TGCGCCAGCAGCCAAGATTGGTATGAGGGTAGCTCTGGAAACACCATATATTTT CASSQDWYEGSSGNTIYF
NA TRBJ2-3 TRBV2 TRBD1 TGTGCCGGGGGGACAGGGGCAGATACGCAGTATTTT CAGGTGADTQYF
NA TRBJ2-5 TRBV6-1 NA TGTGCCAGCAGTGAATATGGCAGGGCCCAAGAGACCCAGTACTTC CASSEYGRAQETQYF
NA TRBJ1-2 TRBV7-2 TRBD1 TGTGCCAGCAGCTCCCCCGGACAGGGGCCTAACTATGGCTACACCTTC CASSSPGQGPNYGYTF
NA TRBJ1-1 TRBV6-6 NA TGTGCCAGCAGTTTGGACAGGAACACTGAAGCTTTCTTT CASSLDRNTEAFF
once TRBJ2-7 TRBV25-1 NA TGTGCCAGCAGTGAATGGAGCACAAAGAGCGGGCAGTACTTC CASSEWSTKSGQYF
NA TRBJ2-2 TRBV6-5 NA TGTGCCAGCAGTTATACCGGGACATCGAACACCGGGGAGCTGTTTTTT CASSYTGTSNTGELFF
NA TRBJ2-1 TRBV6-4 TRBD1 TGTGCCAGCAGTGACGACCAGGGGGTGTACAATGAGCAGTTCTTC CASSDDQGVYNEQFF
NA TRBJ2-7 TRBV14 NA TGTGCCAGCAGCCGCAGCGTAGCCTACGAGCAGTACTTC CASSRSVAYEQYF
NA TRBJ2-5 TRBV9 NA TGTGCCAGCAGCGTAGAACCGGGAAGGGAAGAGACCCAGTACTTC CASSVEPGREETQYF
few TRBJ1-4 TRBV19 NA TGTGCCAGTAGTCTGGCGGGGCTTAAGGCTAATGAAAAACTGTTTTTT CASSLAGLKANEKLFF
NA TRBJ1-2 TRBV6-1 TRBD1 TGTGCCAGCAGCCAGGGGACAGCCTATGGCTACACCTTC CASSQGTAYGYTF
once TRBJ1-1 TRBV6-2/TRBV6-3 NA TGTGCCAGCAGCCGAACCGTCGAGGGCTCAGCTTTCTTT CASSRTVEGSAFF
few TRBJ1-2 TRBV7-8 NA TGTGCCAGCAGCCCCGGCCGGAGACTTAACTATGGCTACACCTTC CASSPGRRLNYGYTF
NA TRBJ2-2 TRBV4-2 NA TGTGCCAGCAGCCAAGATGGGCTAGCGCCAGCCGGGGAGCTGTTTTTT CASSQDGLAPAGELFF
NA TRBJ1-6 TRBV5-6 TRBD1 TGTGCCAGCAGCTTAGGACAGGGGAACCCCTATAATTCACCCCTCCACTTT CASSLGQGNPYNSPLHF
NA TRBJ2-7 TRBV5-4 NA TGTGCCAGCAGCCCAGGGGAAGACCCTTACGAGCAGTACTTC CASSPGEDPYEQYF
NA TRBJ1-4 TRBV7-2 TRBD1 TGTGCCAGCAGCAGGGCGGGACAGGGTATTGAAAAACTGTTTTTT CASSRAGQGIEKLFF
NA TRBJ1-5 TRBV6-1 NA TGTGCCAGCAGTGAAGGGAGTAATAGCAATCAGCCCCAGCATTTT CASSEGSNSNQPQHF
NA TRBJ1-2 TRBV3-1/TRBV3-2 NA TGTGCCAGCAGCCAAGGGACAGTGGCTAACTATGGCTACACCTTC CASSQGTVANYGYTF
NA TRBJ1-1 TRBV30 NA TGTGCCTGGAGGGACACCTATCCCACTGAAGCTTTCTTT CAWRDTYPTEAFF
NA TRBJ2-5 TRBV6-2/TRBV6-3 TRBD2 TGTGCCAGCAGCGTAGCGGGGCGCCTGCAAGAGACCCAGTACTTC CASSVAGRLQETQYF